This T cell receptor (beta chain) was identified in a study of T cell clonotyping in hematopoietic cell transplantation. Time point given: recipient sample about 28 days before transplant, after cytoreduction. In germline, CDR1 is SGHDT, CDR2 YYEEEE. V lost 3 bases to trimming and J lost 2 bases, with 9 bases between them. The CDR3 is 15 residues long. Clones were read by immunoSEQ multiplex PCR, and TCRdb kept only the in-frame ones, dropping some. The data show roughly 30,000 clones, 82% seen once. Sample: peripheral blood mononuclear cells, taken before stem cell transplant. This clonotype was sampled from a man aged 35-49 years with acute myeloid leukemia. Some clones in this sample may be carry-over from other donors' samples. This chain uses TRBV5-6 with TRBJ2-6; no clear D gene. CDR3 sequence (DNA): TGTGCCAGCAGCTCTTTAGGGCCTGGGGCCAACGTCCTGACTTTC. Residues: CASSSLGPGANVLTF.